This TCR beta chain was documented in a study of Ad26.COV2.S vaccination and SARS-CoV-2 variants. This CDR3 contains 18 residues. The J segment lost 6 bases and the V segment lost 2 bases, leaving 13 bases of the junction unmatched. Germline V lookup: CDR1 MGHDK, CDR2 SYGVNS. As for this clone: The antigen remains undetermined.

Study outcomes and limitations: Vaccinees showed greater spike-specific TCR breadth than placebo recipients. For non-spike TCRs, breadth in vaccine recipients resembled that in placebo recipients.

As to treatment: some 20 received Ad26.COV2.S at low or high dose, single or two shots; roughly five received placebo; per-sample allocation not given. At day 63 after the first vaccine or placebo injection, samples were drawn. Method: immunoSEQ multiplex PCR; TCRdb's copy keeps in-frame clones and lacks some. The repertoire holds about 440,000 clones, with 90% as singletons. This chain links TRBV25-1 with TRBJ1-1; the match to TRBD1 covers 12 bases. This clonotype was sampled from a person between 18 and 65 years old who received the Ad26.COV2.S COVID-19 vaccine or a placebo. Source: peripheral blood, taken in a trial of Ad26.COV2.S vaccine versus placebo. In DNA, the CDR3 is TGTGCCAGCAGTGAACCTATTGCCGGGGGACAGGGGGCCTCTGAAGCTTTCTTT. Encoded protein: CASSEPIAGGQGASEAFF.